These 27 T cell receptor beta chains were all obtained from the same sample, sequenced in a study of T-cell reconstitution after alpha-beta-depleted transplantation in children. A library of TCRbeta sequences, prepared with unique molecular identifiers, was generated. TCRdb used MiXCR to reprocess the PCR reads, holding one entry per CDR3 protein. This table holds about 72,000 distinct CDR3 sequences, about 7.3% found once. Sample: PBMCs from the stem cell graft donor, taken from the stem cell graft. The source of these receptors is a human donor who donated a stem cell graft to a child with acute lymphoblastic leukemia.

CDR3 residues: CASGPGLPGEPQHF. CDR3 DNA: TGTGCCAGCGGCCCCGGGCTTCCCGGGGAGCCCCAGCATTTT. This rearrangement joins TRBV4-2 to TRBJ1-5; no clear D. The length of the CDR3 is 14 residues. V lost 8 bases and J 8 bases, leaving 19 bases between the germline ends. CDR1 is LGHNA, CDR2 YNFKEQ, per germline.

This clonotype showed up just a few times. The chain couples TRBV4-3 to TRBJ1-1; TRBD1 aligns across 10 bases. V gave up 3 bases and J gave up 3 bases; unmatched junction bases: 7. There are 16 residues in the CDR3. Germline CDR1 and CDR2: LGHNA and YSLEER. The CDR3 spells CASSHKAGQGDTEAFF. For the CDR3, the DNA is TGCGCCAGCAGCCATAAAGCAGGACAGGGGGACACTGAAGCTTTCTTT.

This clonotype was seen a few times. This chain links TRBV29-1 with TRBJ1-2; TRBD1 matches 7 bases. Germline V gene lookup returns CDR1 SQVTM and CDR2 ANQGSEA. The CDR3 covers 20 residues. Trimming at V came to 0 bases and at J to 0 bases, leaving 19 bases not matched to a gene. The CDR3 DNA sequence: TGCAGCGTTGAAGATGGGAGGTCCGTCCGGGACAGCAAGGCTAACTATGGCTACACCTTC. Amino acid sequence: CSVEDGRSVRDSKANYGYTF. The complete variable domain, with remaining parts taken from reference TRBV29-1 and TRBJ1-2, reads SAVISQKPSRDICQRGTSLTIQCQVDSQVTMMFWYRQQPGQSLTLIATANQGSEATYESGFVIDKFPISRPNLTFSTLTVSNMSPEDSSIYLCSVEDGRSVRDSKANYGYTFGSGTRLTVV.

This clonotype was seen at least ten times. This chain joins TRBV6-5 and TRBJ2-5; a weak D match, TRBD2 (5 bases). This CDR3 spans 13 amino acids. Trimming left V 6 bases short and J 1 base short, with 9 bases between. CDR1 is MNHEY, CDR2 SVGAGI, per germline. The CDR3 sequence is CASSRDVQETQYF. CDR3 coding DNA: TGTGCCAGCAGCCGGGATGTCCAAGAGACCCAGTACTTC.

This clonotype was seen repeatedly, ten times or more. The chain uses TRBV5-1 and TRBJ1-4, with D tentatively TRBD1 (5 bases). Per the germline V gene, CDR1 is SGHRS and CDR2 is YFSETQ. The length of the CDR3 is 19 residues. V was pared by 0 bases and J by 6 bases, with 24 bases between. CDR3 nucleotides: TGCGCCAGCAGCTTGGGGACCGGGACGCTCGCTCCGGGGCATGAAAAACTGTTTTTT. Residues: CASSLGTGTLAPGHEKLFF.

The rearrangement links TRBV12-3 or TRBV12-4 to TRBJ2-2; D gene unclear. This CDR3 contains 12 residues. Deletions cut 5 bases from V and 6 bases from J, with 7 bases between. DNA for the CDR3: TGTGCCAGCAGTATCCTTGCCGGGGAGCTGTTTTTT. It encodes CASSILAGELFF.

The sample holds many counts of this clonotype. The rearrangement links TRBV5-1 to TRBJ2-1, with a possible D match to TRBD2 (6 bases). V gave up 4 bases and J gave up 1 base, with 12 bases separating them. The CDR3 runs 15 residues. Germline V lookup: CDR1 SGHRS, CDR2 YFSETQ. The CDR3 sequence: CASSKAGYSYNEQFF. The DNA for the CDR3 is TGCGCCAGCAGCAAAGCGGGCTATTCCTACAATGAGCAGTTCTTC.

This clonotype was found many times. CDR3 nucleotide sequence: TGCGCCAGCAGCACAGGACAGGGGGGAAGTTCACCCCTCCACTTT. It encodes CASSTGQGGSSPLHF. This chain joins TRBV5-1 and TRBJ1-6; 10 bases align to TRBD1. Per the germline V gene, CDR1 is SGHRS and CDR2 is YFSETQ. CDR3 length: 15 amino acids. J was trimmed by 9 bases and V by 4 bases; bases with no gene match: 7.

The chain joins TRBV4-1 to TRBJ1-6; weak D call: TRBD1 (5 bases). V gave up 4 bases and J gave up 5 bases, with 9 bases separating them. CDR1 and CDR2 from the germline V gene are MGHRA and YSYEKL. The CDR3 consists of 14 residues. CDR3 sequence (DNA): TGCGCCAGCAGCCTGGGGCAGGATAATTCACCCCTCCACTTT. Translating it yields CASSLGQDNSPLHF.

This clonotype appeared a few times. The J gene is TRBJ2-3, the V gene TRBV5-6, with D perhaps TRBD1 (5 bases). Trimming took off 5 bases at V and 4 bases at J, with 14 bases between the two ends. This CDR3 spans 14 amino acids. CDR1 is SGHDT and CDR2 is YYEEEE in the germline V gene. DNA of the CDR3: TGTGCCAGCAGGACCCAGGGATACTCAGATACGCAGTATTTT. Protein product: CASRTQGYSDTQYF.

This clonotype was seen only a few times. The rearrangement uses TRBV4-1 and TRBJ2-2, with D hard to call. Trimming stripped 4 bases from V and 0 bases from J, with 9 bases between. CDR1 is MGHRA, CDR2 YSYEKL, per germline. There are 15 residues in the CDR3. CDR3 residues: CASSPRNTNTGELFF. The CDR3 nucleotides read TGCGCCAGCAGCCCCAGAAACACGAACACCGGGGAGCTGTTTTTT.

This clonotype was detected many times. The chain uses TRBV11-2 and TRBJ2-1; TRBD1 might be the D (5 bases). The CDR3 is made up of 13 amino acids. V gave up 3 bases and J gave up 9 bases, with 12 bases separating them. CDR1 and CDR2 from the germline V gene are SGHAT and FQNNGV. The CDR3 DNA reads TGTGCCAGCAGCTTGTGGGGTAGGGGTGAGCAGTTCTTC. This sequence encodes CASSLWGRGEQFF. Variable domain in full (rest from reference TRBV11-2 and TRBJ2-1): EAGVAQSPRYKIIEKRQSVAFWCNPISGHATLYWYQQILGQGPKLLIQFQNNGVVDDSQLPKDRFSAERLKGVDSTLKIQPAKLEDSAVYLCASSLWGRGEQFFGPGTRLTVL.

This clonotype has just a few counts. V and J are TRBV19 and TRBJ1-3; D remains unclear. Germline V gene lookup returns CDR1 LNHDA and CDR2 SQIVND (reference sequence). V lost 4 bases to trimming and J lost 2 bases, with 9 bases between them. The CDR3 is 14 amino acids. Here the CDR3 reads CASSTPGAGNTIYF. The CDR3 coding sequence is TGTGCCAGTAGTACCCCCGGAGCTGGAAACACCATATATTTT.

There are a few counts of this clonotype. The gene calls are TRBV7-9 and TRBJ2-7, with D unclear. Germline loops: CDR1 SEHNR, CDR2 FQNEAQ (reference sequence). The ends were cut back, 2 bases at V and 4 bases at J, with 6 bases in the middle. The CDR3 is 12 amino acids. The CDR3 region has the DNA TGTGCCAGCAGCTTAAAGGGTTACGAGCAGTACTTC. Translating it yields CASSLKGYEQYF.

There are many counts of this clonotype. The chain is built from TRBV5-1 and TRBJ1-3; perhaps TRBD1 as D (6 bases). Trimming removed 3 bases from V and 0 bases from J, with 10 bases in between. This CDR3 is built from 15 residues. The germline V gene encodes CDR1 SGHRS and CDR2 YFSETQ. Here the CDR3 DNA reads TGCGCCAGCAGCTCACAGGGAGGCTCTGGAAACACCATATATTTT. Protein: CASSSQGGSGNTIYF.

This clonotype was picked up many times. The rearrangement links TRBV9 to TRBJ1-1; D unresolved. The CDR3 has 14 amino acids. CDR1 is SGDLS, CDR2 YYNGEE, per germline. Trimming removed 2 bases from V and 0 bases from J, with 8 bases in between. CDR3 sequence reads: CASSVTDMNTEAFF. In DNA form, the CDR3 reads TGTGCCAGCAGCGTGACGGATATGAACACTGAAGCTTTCTTT.

This clonotype was recorded at least ten times. The chain couples TRBV5-1 to TRBJ1-1; D gene ambiguous. CDR1 and CDR2 (germline): SGHRS, YFSETQ. The CDR3 is 12 amino acids. Between the trimmed V and J ends, which lost 0 bases and 2 bases, there was a span of 2 bases. The chain's CDR3 is CASSLANTEAFF. In DNA, the CDR3 is TGCGCCAGCAGCTTGGCCAACACTGAAGCTTTCTTT.

This clonotype was seen repeatedly, ten times or more. The chain has TRBV28 and TRBJ2-1, with TRBD2 matching 9 bases. V lost 6 bases to trimming and J lost 4 bases; unmatched junction nucleotides: 4. The CDR3 is 14 amino acids. CDR1 MDHEN and CDR2 SYDVKM come from the germline V gene. CDR3 bases: TGTGCCAGCAGGACTAGCGGCGGATACAATGAGCAGTTCTTC. Translated: CASRTSGGYNEQFF.

This clonotype was detected a few times. V usage is TRBV6-4 and J usage is TRBJ2-6; no reliable D call. The length of the CDR3 is 17 residues. The V gene's germline CDR1 is MRHNA and CDR2 SNTAGT. The V gene lost 3 bases and the J gene lost 0 bases, with 12 bases spanning the gap. The CDR3 coding sequence is TGTGCCAGCAGTGAGAGGTCTCTGAGCTCTGGGGCCAACGTCCTGACTTTC. Its translation is CASSERSLSSGANVLTF.

This clonotype was counted at least ten times. The V gene is TRBV19, the J gene TRBJ1-2; 7 bases map to TRBD1. The CDR3 totals 14 residues. J lost 7 bases, V lost 3 bases, and 8 bases had no gene match. CDR1 is LNHDA and CDR2 is SQIVND in the germline V gene (reference sequence). The chain's CDR3 is CASSIMGQSPGYTF. The CDR3 nucleotides read TGTGCCAGTAGTATTATGGGACAGTCACCTGGCTACACCTTC.

This clonotype occurred a few times. The chain carries TRBV29-1 and TRBJ2-3; a weak D match, TRBD2 (6 bases). The germline gives CDR1 SQVTM, CDR2 ANQGSEA. V dropped 3 bases and J dropped 0 bases, with 10 bases sitting between them. The CDR3 loop spans 14 amino acids. CDR3 loop: CSVDVAVSTDTQYF. The CDR3 region has the DNA TGCAGCGTTGACGTAGCGGTGAGCACAGATACGCAGTATTTT.

This clonotype is deemed medium-sized (0.01 to 0.1%). The chain has TRBV5-1 and TRBJ1-1; TRBD1 matches 10 bases. CDR1 and CDR2 from the germline V gene are SGHRS and YFSETQ. The CDR3 is 15 residues long. V lost 4 bases and J lost 5; bases outside the gene matches: 8. The CDR3 loop is CASSVTGQGSTEAFF. Here the CDR3 DNA reads TGCGCCAGCAGCGTGACGGGACAGGGGAGTACTGAAGCTTTCTTT. Variable domain in full (rest from reference TRBV5-1 and TRBJ1-1): KAGVTQTPRYLIKTRGQQVTLSCSPISGHRSVSWYQQTPGQGLQFLFEYFSETQRNKGNFPGRFSGRQFSNSRSEMNVSTLELGDSALYLCASSVTGQGSTEAFFGQGTRLTVV.

This clonotype showed up many times. The chain couples TRBV7-2 to TRBJ1-1, with TRBD1 identical over 7 bases. Germline loops: CDR1 SGHTA, CDR2 FQGNSA. With 5 bases clipped from V and 3 bases from J, the junction kept 6 bases outside the gene matches. There are 14 residues in the CDR3. In DNA form, the CDR3 reads TGTGCCAGCAGCGTTACAGGGGTAGACACTGAAGCTTTCTTT. Its protein product is CASSVTGVDTEAFF.

A few counts support this clonotype. This chain joins TRBV11-2 and TRBJ2-7, with 7 bases fitting TRBD1. CDR3 length: 15 amino acids. The germline gives CDR1 SGHAT, CDR2 FQNNGV. V was clipped by 5 bases and J by 2 bases; unmatched bases: 9. The CDR3: CASSPTGIRTYEQYF. DNA for the CDR3: TGTGCCAGCAGCCCGACAGGGATAAGAACCTACGAGCAGTACTTC. Full variable domain (rest looked up from reference TRBV11-2 and TRBJ2-7): EAGVAQSPRYKIIEKRQSVAFWCNPISGHATLYWYQQILGQGPKLLIQFQNNGVVDDSQLPKDRFSAERLKGVDSTLKIQPAKLEDSAVYLCASSPTGIRTYEQYFGPGTRLTVT.

This clonotype was detected ten times or more. The chain has TRBV7-9 and TRBJ1-5, with D unclear. This CDR3 region has 14 residues. V was pared by 2 bases and J by 1 base, with 6 bases between. Germline values: CDR1 SEHNR, CDR2 FQNEAQ (reference sequence). CDR3 nucleotide sequence: TGTGCCAGCAGCTTACCAGGAAGCAATCAGCCCCAGCATTTT. Translated, it gives CASSLPGSNQPQHF.

This clonotype has just a few counts. A read error may account for a junction end that differs from germline. J is TRBJ2-1 and V is TRBV7-6; D ambiguous. Looked up from germline, CDR1 is SGHVS and CDR2 is FNYEAQ. The CDR3 extends over 19 amino acids. CDR3: CASSLGMWTANGSYNEQFF. CDR3 coding DNA: TGTGCTAGCAGCTTAGGGATGTGGACGGCAAACGGCTCCTACAATGAGCAGTTCTTC. The full variable domain, completed using reference TRBV7-6 and TRBJ2-1, is GAGVSQSPRYKVTKRGQDVALRCDPISGHVSLYWYRQALGQGPEFLTYFNYEAQQDKSGLPNDRFSAERPEGSISTLTIQRTEQRDSAMYRCASSLGMWTANGSYNEQFFGPGTRLTVL.

This clonotype was seen many times. The rearrangement joins TRBV5-1 to TRBJ2-1; D is possibly TRBD2 (6 bases). The CDR3 runs 15 residues. Trimming took 4 bases from V and 2 from J, leaving 13 bases between them. Germline CDR1 reads SGHRS; CDR2 reads YFSETQ. This CDR3 reads CASSISGTTYNEQFF. CDR3 bases: TGCGCCAGCAGCATTAGCGGCACTACCTACAATGAGCAGTTCTTC.